The clone carrying this TCR beta chain was seen a few times. Its antigen is currently unknown. These data originate in a study of cytomegalovirus exposure and HLA in healthy donors. Points from the study as a whole: TRBV6-2, TRBV6-3 and some other V segments were unresolvable in 87-base-pair reads.

Both 60 Vbeta primers and 13 Jbeta primers went into the PCR. TCRdb keeps only in-frame clones here, not all; method: immunoSEQ multiplex PCR. The table shows some 180,000 clones, with roughly 77% occurring only once. The CDR3 is 16 amino acids. V trimming: 3 bases; J trimming: 9 bases; junction bases outside the gene matches: 13. Germline V gives CDR1 LNHDA, CDR2 SQIVND (reference sequence). The clonotype comes from a woman in her twenties or thirties in good health and CMV-seropositive. The rearrangement uses TRBV19 and TRBJ2-3; TRBD2 agrees at 9 bases. Source material: PBMCs. For the CDR3, the DNA is TGTGCCAGTAGTATCGGTTCGGGACTAGCCTCTGACACGCAGTATTTT. Its translation is CASSIGSGLASDTQYF.